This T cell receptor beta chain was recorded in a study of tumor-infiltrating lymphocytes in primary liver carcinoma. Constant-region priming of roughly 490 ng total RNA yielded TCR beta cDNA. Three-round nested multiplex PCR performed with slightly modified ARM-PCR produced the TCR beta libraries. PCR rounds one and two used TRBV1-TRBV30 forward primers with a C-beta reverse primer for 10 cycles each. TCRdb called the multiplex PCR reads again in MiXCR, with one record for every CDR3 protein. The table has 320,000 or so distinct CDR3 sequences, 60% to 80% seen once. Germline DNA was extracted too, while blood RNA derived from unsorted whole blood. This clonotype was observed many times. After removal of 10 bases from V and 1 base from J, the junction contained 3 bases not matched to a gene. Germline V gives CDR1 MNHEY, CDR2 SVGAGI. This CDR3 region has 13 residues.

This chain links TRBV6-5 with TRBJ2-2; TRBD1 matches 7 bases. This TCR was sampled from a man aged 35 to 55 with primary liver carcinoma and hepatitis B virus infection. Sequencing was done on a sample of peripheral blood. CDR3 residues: CATRQGNTGELFF. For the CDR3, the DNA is TGTGCCACCCGACAGGGGAACACCGGGGAGCTGTTTTTT.